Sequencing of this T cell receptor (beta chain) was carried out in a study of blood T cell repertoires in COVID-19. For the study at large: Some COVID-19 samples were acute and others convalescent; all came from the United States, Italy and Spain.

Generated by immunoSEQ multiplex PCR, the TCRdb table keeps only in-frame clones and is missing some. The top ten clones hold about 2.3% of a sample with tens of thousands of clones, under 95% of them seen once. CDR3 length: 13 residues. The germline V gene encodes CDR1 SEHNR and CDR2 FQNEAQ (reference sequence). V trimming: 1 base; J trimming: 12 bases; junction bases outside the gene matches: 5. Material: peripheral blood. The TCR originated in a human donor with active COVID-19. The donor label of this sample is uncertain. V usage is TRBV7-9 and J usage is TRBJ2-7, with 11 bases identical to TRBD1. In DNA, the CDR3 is TGTGCCAGCAGCTTAGAGGGACAGGGGGTGCCGTACTTC. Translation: CASSLEGQGVPYF.